What follows describes a single T cell receptor beta chain. No antigen is known for it. Trimming shortened V by 3 bases and J by 9 bases, and 9 bases separated the two germline ends. This CDR3 is built from 12 residues. CDR1 and CDR2 from the germline V gene are MDHEN and SYDVKM. The sample belongs to a study of STAT5B mutations in CD4+ large granular lymphocyte leukemia. Study conclusions and caveats: Higher CD4+ than CD8+ T-LGLL clonality might reflect small sample size. Top patient clones used TRBV06 genes more often: 8/27 versus 2/35 in controls. Patient CD4-sorted repertoires looked more clonal than healthy CD4+ repertoires, even without putative leukemic clones. No patients shared main leukemic clonotypes, though roughly 25% appeared at low frequency elsewhere.

TCRdb's copy holds only in-frame clones and misses some; the assay was immunoSEQ multiplex PCR. The sample records 34,000 or so clones, about 82% being singletons. Sequenced material: CD4+ T cells from blood buffy coats. The V and J genes are TRBV28 and TRBJ2-1; D is uncertain. The origin of this receptor is a human donor in good health. CDR3 coding DNA: TGTGCCAGCAGTTTCGGGTTCACTGAGCAGTTCTTC. Encoded protein: CASSFGFTEQFF.